This T cell receptor beta chain derives from a study of shared clonotypes between healthy human individuals (dated by TCRdb to the early 2020s). Regarding the research as a whole: The cohort comprised two women and a few men aged 18 to 49 years. For each donor, CD4 naive and CD4 memory were each given three plates, CD8 naive was given two plates, and CD8 memory was given one plate. To estimate repertoire size and how much clonotype sharing occurs between individuals, the study deeply sequenced the blood TCR repertoires of five healthy adults. To increase sequencing depth and limit assay-specific biases, TCR repertoire library preparation and sequencing were carried out by different laboratories using diverse techniques. Per donor, leukapheresis produced somewhere between about 0.9 and 9.5 billion PBMCs.

The donors were healthy, HIV-negative adults who had no recently reported acute infections or vaccinations. Every donor was a Caucasian adult living in Nashville, Tennessee, USA. CD4+ T cells were enriched by magnetic negative selection, after which naive cells were positively selected on CD45RA and the negative fraction was taken as the memory subset. After blood collection by leukapheresis, PBMCs were isolated using Ficoll-Histopaque density gradient centrifugation and then cryopreserved in the vapor phase of liquid nitrogen. Analytical flow cytometry was used to check the purity and quantity of every magnetically sorted T cell population. Genomic DNA was isolated from each sorted fraction and quantified by UV absorbance on a Nanodrop 2000c. CDR3 length: 13 amino acids, cysteine to phenylalanine. Just the 39-base CDR3 DNA is kept, in frame starting at base 1. The germline V gene specifies SGHDN as CDR1 and FVKESK as CDR2. V sheds 1 base and J sheds 4 bases, leaving 7 bases between their ends.

The research as a whole found: Incomplete sequencing was indicated by rarefaction of sorted-subset datasets, despite the large sequencing depth. Sharing across several donors was observed for about 5% of naive CD4, over 3% of naive CD8, roughly 2.3% of memory CD4, and about 0.39% of memory CD8 clonotypes. Because the study included only a small number of donors, the genetic and exposure-history diversity represented was limited. Naive subsets generally had larger estimated clonotype richness than memory subsets did. Clonotypes shared by all four sorted-subset donors showed higher generation probabilities than non-shared clonotypes. Based on pairwise subsampling, the degree of clonotype sharing among donors was expected to be affected by sequencing depth. Sampling was limited to blood, and TCR repertoires in tissue likely differ from TCR repertoires in blood.

Using the deep immunoSEQ assay, TCR CDR3 regions were amplified from genomic DNA by multiplex PCR. For each cell subset, the extracted genomic DNA was distributed evenly across all wells of several immunoSEQ 96-well plates, and each plate served as one replicate. Each replicate PCR for sorted subsets received about 220 ng genomic DNA, equal to 30,000 or so T cell genomes. Purified libraries were quantified with a Qubit 3.0 fluorometer, sized on a Bioanalyzer 2100, and re-quantified with the KAPA Library Quantification kit. A separate single-read 150-cycle Illumina NextSeq 550 flow cell was used to sequence each immunoSEQ 96-well plate. From the authors' description of their analysis: The immunoSEQ output contained only junctional sequences without quality scores, so filtering could not match that applied to full-length reads. To assign V/J genes and CDR3, sequences were annotated against IMGT germline references using PyIR, a Python wrapper for IgBLAST v1.9. Reads with weak V/J assignments (E-value above 1e-6), missing CDR3, stop codons, out-of-frame junctions, or ambiguous translated residues were removed. V3J clonotypes were defined as sequences sharing the same inferred V gene, J gene, and CDR3 amino acid sequence. The percentage overlap between two repertoires was calculated by dividing the number of shared unique clonotypes by the size of the smaller repertoire. Three approaches were used to assess repertoire richness: RTK rarefaction, the Chao1 estimator, and Recon v2.1 estimates of unobserved clonotypes. Generation probabilities for all TCRbeta clonotypes obtained by the gDNA method from a handful of donors were computed using OLGA. This is the immuneACCESS table as TCRdb keeps it, with only in-frame sequences that have V and J called. A part of the clones is gone; compared with another copy, unresolved V genes explain less than half, and the rest is unexplained. The V and J calls and clone size were taken over from that table, and D and trimming were inferred from the DNA. Across this sample there are more than 2,000,000 clones, with over 85% seen only once. The leading ten clones occupy around 0.15% of the sample.

Note on this clone: What antigen it recognizes has not been identified. Per-base quality was not reported, and no clone a single base away is much larger than it.

This clonotype was obtained from a young man in good health. The sample taken for sequencing was naive CD4+ T cells sorted from blood. Interpreted using the paper, the cell subset or site label stands for: CD45RA+ positively selected. The chain couples TRBV14 to TRBJ1-2; the D gene cannot be resolved reliably. The CDR3 region reads CASSQGQSYGYTF. The DNA sequence is as follows: TGTGCCAGCAGCCAAGGGCAGTCCTATGGCTACACCTTC. With all but the CDR3 taken from the reference TRBV14 and TRBJ1-2 genes, the full variable domain is: EAGVTQFPSHSVIEKGQTVTLRCDPISGHDNLYWYRRVMGKEIKFLLHFVKESKQDESGMPNNRFLAERTGGTYSTLKVQPAELEDSGVYFCASSQGQSYGYTFGSGTRLTVV.